These 8 T cell receptor beta chains share one sample of origin, sequenced in a study of T cell responses to AZD1222 COVID-19 vaccine. Method: immunoSEQ multiplex PCR; TCRdb's copy keeps in-frame clones and lacks some. Found here are 150,000 to 200,000 clones, 92% of them singletons; the top ten hold 1.3% to 1.5%. The sample here was peripheral blood, taken on day 0 of AZD1222 vaccination. These receptors were taken from an adult in good health.

In this sample, this clone turned up once. This sequence joins TRBV7-3 and TRBJ2-5, with no clear D. Germline loops: CDR1 SGHTA, CDR2 FQGTGA. V gave up 2 bases and J gave up 4 bases, with 11 bases separating them. This CDR3 is 14 amino acids long. The CDR3 region has the DNA TGTGCCAGCAGCTTATTAGGCCGTGGAGAGACCCAGTACTTC. This sequence encodes CASSLLGRGETQYF.

This rearrangement joins TRBV9 to TRBJ1-2; the D gene is possibly TRBD1 (6 bases). The CDR3 is 13 residues long. Germline V lookup: CDR1 SGDLS, CDR2 YYNGEE. The germline V and J ends were trimmed by 0 bases and 6 bases, with 9 bases remaining between them. CDR3 residues: CASSVGGLDGYTF. The CDR3 coding sequence is TGTGCCAGCAGCGTAGGGGGGCTCGATGGCTACACCTTC.

This chain joins TRBV19 and TRBJ1-6; D is perhaps TRBD1 (6 bases). The V and J ends lost 6 bases and 1 base respectively, with 13 bases between them. The CDR3 contains 16 residues. The germline gives CDR1 LNHDA, CDR2 SQIVND (reference sequence). The CDR3 nucleotides are TGTGCCAGTAGGATGGCTGGACAGTCCTATAATTCACCCCTCCACTTT. It yields the protein CASRMAGQSYNSPLHF.

V usage is TRBV18 and J usage is TRBJ2-7, with no clear D. CDR1 and CDR2 from the germline V gene are KGHSH and LQKENI. This CDR3 contains 14 residues. The V end lost 6 bases, the J end lost 6 bases, and 18 bases lay between the germline ends. The CDR3 DNA is TGTGCCAGCTCCCGCGAACCGGGTGGATCCGAGCAGTACTTC. This codes for CASSREPGGSEQYF.

Written as DNA, the CDR3 is TGTGCCAGCAGCCGCCTGGGGGATCAGCCCCAGCATTTT. Protein product: CASSRLGDQPQHF. The V call is TRBV6-2 or TRBV6-3, the J call TRBJ1-5, with D perhaps matching TRBD1 (5 bases). The CDR3 is 13 amino acids. The germline V and J ends were trimmed by 6 bases and 5 bases, with 11 bases remaining between them. Germline V lookup: CDR1 MNHEY, CDR2 SVGEGT.

This chain uses TRBV15 with TRBJ2-5; the match to TRBD2 covers 8 bases. The CDR3 consists of 16 residues. Trimming cost V 3 bases and J 0 bases; bases outside gene matches: 6. Per germline, CDR1 LNHNV and CDR2 YYDKDF (reference sequence). CDR3 DNA sequence: TGTGCCACCAGCAGGAGACTAGCGAGCAACCAAGAGACCCAGTACTTC. Translation: CATSRRLASNQETQYF.

The chain recombines TRBV7-3 with TRBJ2-7, with 7 bases lining up with TRBD1. The germline CDR1 and CDR2 sequences are SGHTA and FQGTGA. The junction had 6 bases not matched to a gene; V was cut back by 1 base and J by 0 bases. This CDR3 contains 16 residues. The CDR3 coding sequence is TGTGCCAGCAGCTTAAAAGGGACAGCGAGCTCCTACGAGCAGTACTTC. Translated: CASSLKGTASSYEQYF.

The CDR3 DNA follows: TGTGCCAGCGACAGGGGACGAAAAGAGACCCAGTACTTC. Protein sequence: CASDRGRKETQYF. V usage is TRBV28 and J usage is TRBJ2-5, with 8 bases fitting TRBD1. The germline gives CDR1 MDHEN, CDR2 SYDVKM. The junction had 5 bases not matched to a gene; V was cut back by 8 bases and J by 3 bases. The CDR3 has 13 residues.